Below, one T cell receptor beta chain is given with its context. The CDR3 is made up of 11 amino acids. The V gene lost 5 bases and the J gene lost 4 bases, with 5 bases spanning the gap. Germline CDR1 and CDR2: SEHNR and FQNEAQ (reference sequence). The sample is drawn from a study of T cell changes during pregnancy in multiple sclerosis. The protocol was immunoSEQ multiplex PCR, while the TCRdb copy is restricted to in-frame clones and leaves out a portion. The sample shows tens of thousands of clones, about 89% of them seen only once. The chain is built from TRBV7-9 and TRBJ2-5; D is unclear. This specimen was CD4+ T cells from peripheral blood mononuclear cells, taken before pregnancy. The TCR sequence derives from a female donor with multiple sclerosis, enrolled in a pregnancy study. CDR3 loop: CASSPGETQYF. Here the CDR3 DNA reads TGTGCCAGCAGCCCCGGAGAGACCCAGTACTTC.